Each of the 26 T cell receptor beta chains below was sequenced from the same sample in a study of T cells in Graves' hyperthyroidism and ophthalmopathy. RNA transcripts gave rise to amplified TCR beta CDR3 regions. TCR CDR3 regions were first amplified by RT-PCR with HTBI primers. One entry per CDR3 protein, called by TCRdb with MiXCR from the multiplex PCR reads. The repertoire includes more than 450,000 distinct CDR3 sequences, about 20% of them detected once, and about 45% sits in the top ten. Sequencing was performed on blood. These receptors were taken from a man aged 35-49 years with Graves' ophthalmopathy.

This clonotype appeared many times. The V and J genes are TRBV5-5 and TRBJ1-5; 8 bases agree with TRBD1. V was pared by 1 base and J by 6 bases, with 6 bases of the junction left unmatched. In germline, CDR1 is SGHKS, CDR2 YYEKEE (reference sequence). The CDR3 has 15 residues. This chain's CDR3 is CASSLRQGAAQPQHF. Here the CDR3 DNA reads TGTGCCAGCAGCTTGCGGCAGGGGGCGGCTCAGCCCCAGCATTTT.

A few counts support this clonotype. This chain connects TRBV6-1 to TRBJ2-7; 11 bases align to TRBD1. CDR3 length: 15 residues. Germline values: CDR1 MNHNS, CDR2 SASEGT. J lost 4 bases, V lost 6 bases, and 8 bases had no gene match. The CDR3 here is CASRHGTGGGYEQYF. The CDR3 nucleotides read TGTGCCAGCAGACACGGGACAGGGGGAGGGTACGAGCAGTACTTC.

Regarding this clonotype: Being one base from a much bigger clone, this may be a read error. The genes are TRBV30 and TRBJ2-1; the D gene could be TRBD1 or TRBD2 (5 bases each). V was shortened by 5 bases and J by 5 bases, with 19 bases between the two germline ends. Germline-derived CDR1 and CDR2 are GTSNPN and SVGIG (reference sequence). The CDR3 consists of 15 residues. CDR3 protein: CAWYGGNSAHNEQFF. The CDR3 DNA reads TGTGCCTGGTATGGGGGAAATAGCGCCCACAATGAGCAGTTCTTC. Complete variable domain (other parts from reference TRBV30 and TRBJ2-1): SQTIHQWPATLVQPVGSPLSLECTVEGTSNPNLYWYRQAAGRGLQLLFYSVGIGQISSEVPQNLSASRPQDRQFILSSKKLLLSDSGFYLCAWYGGNSAHNEQFFGPGTRLTVL.

This clonotype was counted only a few times. The CDR3 sequence: CASSHGAGELFF. CDR3 nucleotides: TGTGCCAGCAGCCATGGTGCCGGGGAGCTGTTTTTT. This sequence joins TRBV3-1 and TRBJ2-2; D not resolved. The CDR3 totals 12 residues. Trimming pared 3 bases from V and 6 bases from J, leaving 5 bases between. Germline V CDR1 and CDR2: LGHDT, YNNKEL (reference sequence).

This clonotype was picked up a small number of times. The V and J genes are TRBV18 and TRBJ1-3; the D gene is possibly TRBD1 (6 bases). The CDR3 sequence is 16 residues long. CDR1 KGHSH and CDR2 LQKENI come from the germline V gene. V shed 5 bases and J shed 5 bases, with 19 bases lying between them. The CDR3 region is CASSDHETGRRNTIYF. CDR3 DNA: TGTGCCAGCTCAGACCACGAGACAGGAAGGAGAAACACCATATATTTT.

This clonotype has ten or more counts. The chain has TRBV6-1 and TRBJ2-1, with TRBD2 matching over 9 bases. V lost 6 bases, J lost 5 bases, and 5 bases stayed unmatched. Germline CDR1 is MNHNS and CDR2 is SASEGT. This CDR3 comprises 14 residues. In DNA, the CDR3 is TGTGCCAGCAGCCTTAGCGGGAGTCACAATGAGCAGTTCTTC. It codes for CASSLSGSHNEQFF.

This clonotype was seen at least ten times. The chain combines TRBV3-1 with TRBJ2-5; 8 nucleotides align to TRBD2. The CDR3 totals 19 residues. The germline gives CDR1 LGHDT, CDR2 YNNKEL (reference sequence). After removal of 0 bases from V and 1 base from J, the junction contained 13 bases not matched to a gene. CDR3 in DNA: TGTGCCAGCAGCCAAGATAGGGGGGTGACTAGCGTTACCCAAGAGACCCAGTACTTC. Amino acids: CASSQDRGVTSVTQETQYF.

This clonotype was detected ten times or more. This chain joins TRBV5-1 and TRBJ2-2; no reliable D call. V gave up 4 bases and J gave up 7 bases, with 14 bases separating them. CDR3 size: 14 residues. Germline V gene sequence: CDR1 SGHRS, CDR2 YFSETQ. The CDR3 reads CASSRTLDNGELFF. The CDR3 bases are TGCGCCAGCAGCCGGACCCTCGACAACGGGGAGCTGTTTTTT.

The rearrangement joins TRBV20-1 to TRBJ1-3, with a possible D match to TRBD1 (6 bases). The CDR3 length is 16 residues. V was trimmed by 3 bases and J by 0 bases, leaving 15 bases between them. In germline, CDR1 is DFQATT, CDR2 SNEGSKA (reference sequence). The CDR3 region has the DNA TGCAGTGCTAGTGTCCTAACAGGGAGCTCTGGAAACACCATATATTTT. This sequence encodes CSASVLTGSSGNTIYF.

This clonotype was seen more than once but under ten times. This chain links TRBV28 with TRBJ1-6; D call uncertain. V lost 6 bases and J 7 bases, leaving 13 bases between the germline ends. Per germline, CDR1 MDHEN and CDR2 SYDVKM. This CDR3 contains 14 residues. As DNA, the CDR3 is TGTGCCAGCAGAGGATCCGGGCCGAATTCACCCCTCCACTTT. This gives the protein CASRGSGPNSPLHF.

This clonotype came up many times. This chain links TRBV28 with TRBJ2-1; 8 bases map to TRBD1. CDR1 is MDHEN, CDR2 SYDVKM, per germline. This CDR3 contains 13 residues. Losses at the gene ends were 8 bases for V and 8 bases for J; bases not matched to a gene: 8. CDR3 nucleotide sequence: TGTGCCAGCGTACAGGGGGGTTCTGATGAGCAGTTCTTC. Translated, it gives CASVQGGSDEQFF.

This clonotype was detected a few times. The chain has TRBV10-2 and TRBJ2-7; D possibly corresponds to TRBD1 (5 bases). The germline V and J ends were trimmed by 3 bases and 1 base, with 13 bases remaining between them. The CDR3 spans 15 residues. Germline values: CDR1 WSHSY, CDR2 SAAADI. This CDR3 is CASSDIRGQSYEQYF. CDR3 in DNA: TGCGCCAGCAGTGATATTAGGGGTCAGTCCTACGAGCAGTACTTC.

This clonotype showed up many times. The rearrangement links TRBV20-1 to TRBJ2-1; D possibly corresponds to TRBD1 (6 bases). The germline V gene encodes CDR1 DFQATT and CDR2 SNEGSKA (reference sequence). Trimming removed 2 bases at V and 3 bases at J, with 17 bases between. The CDR3 sequence is 16 residues long. CDR3 nucleotide sequence: TGCAGTGCTAGACCCGGGACACTCAGGGTCTACAATGAGCAGTTCTTC. It is translated as CSARPGTLRVYNEQFF.

The table lists this clonotype with many counts. The V call is TRBV28, the J call TRBJ2-3; D call uncertain. The CDR3 is 13 residues long. Germline CDR1 is MDHEN and CDR2 is SYDVKM. V shed 6 bases and J shed 7 bases, with 14 bases lying between them. The CDR3 protein is CASSSPPANTQYF. The CDR3 nucleotides are TGTGCCAGCAGCTCCCCTCCAGCAAATACGCAGTATTTT.

The rearrangement joins TRBV9 to TRBJ2-1; D remains ambiguous. CDR1 is SGDLS and CDR2 is YYNGEE in the germline V gene. The CDR3 has 15 amino acids. Trimming removed 0 bases from V and 1 base from J, with 8 bases in between. CDR3 DNA sequence: TGTGCCAGCAGCGTAGGGGTAATATCCTACAATGAGCAGTTCTTC. It is translated as CASSVGVISYNEQFF.

This chain uses TRBV6-1 with TRBJ1-3; the D gene is possibly TRBD1 (6 bases). CDR1 is MNHNS and CDR2 is SASEGT in the germline V gene. The CDR3 length is 14 residues. Deletions cut 6 bases from V and 3 bases from J, with 12 bases between. CDR3 bases: TGTGCCAGCAGCTGGGGGGCCGATGGAAACACCATATATTTT. The encoded protein is CASSWGADGNTIYF.

This clonotype came up many times. The chain employs TRBV11-2 and TRBJ2-1, with D perhaps being TRBD1 or TRBD2 (5 bases each). Germline V gene sequence: CDR1 SGHAT, CDR2 FQNNGV. Trimming stripped 2 bases from V and 7 bases from J, with 18 bases between. This CDR3 is built from 16 residues. The CDR3 DNA sequence: TGTGCCAGCAGCTTATCGGCGGGCCGGGGCAGGAATGAGCAGTTCTTC. Translating it yields CASSLSAGRGRNEQFF.

The rearrangement links TRBV5-1 to TRBJ2-2, with D possibly called TRBD1 or TRBD2 (5 bases each). Trimming removed 6 bases from V and 4 bases from J, with 13 bases in between. Germline loops: CDR1 SGHRS, CDR2 YFSETQ. The CDR3 length is 14 residues. The CDR3 DNA reads as TGCGCCAGCAAGGGGAGTACAGTCACCGGGGAGCTGTTTTTT. Its protein is CASKGSTVTGELFF.

The chain has TRBV19 and TRBJ1-2; D is perhaps TRBD1 (5 bases). Trimming removed 4 bases from V and 8 bases from J, with 14 bases in between. The length of the CDR3 is 13 residues. Germline lookup yields CDR1 LNHDA and CDR2 SQIVND (reference sequence). In DNA form, the CDR3 reads TGTGCCAGTAGTAAGCAGGGAAGGGGAGGCTACACCTTC. It yields the protein CASSKQGRGGYTF.

There are many counts of this clonotype. The chain employs TRBV20-1 and TRBJ2-7, with 11 bases that match TRBD2. CDR1 DFQATT and CDR2 SNEGSKA come from the germline V gene (reference sequence). J was trimmed by 2 bases and V by 6 bases; bases with no gene match: 6. This CDR3 comprises 14 residues. The CDR3 loop reads CSATPTSGAYEQYF. The CDR3 DNA is TGCAGTGCCACACCGACTAGCGGGGCCTACGAGCAGTACTTC.

A few counts support this clonotype. The rearrangement uses TRBV28 and TRBJ2-2; TRBD2 matches 14 bases. V lost 7 bases to trimming and J lost 0 bases; unmatched junction nucleotides: 4. In germline, CDR1 is MDHEN, CDR2 SYDVKM. The CDR3 runs to 17 residues. The CDR3 region has the DNA TGTGCCAGCACTATGGGACTAGCGGGAGCGAACACCGGGGAGCTGTTTTTT. It codes for CASTMGLAGANTGELFF.

This clonotype was seen many times. The chain is built from TRBV20-1 and TRBJ2-1; 8 bases line up with TRBD2. CDR1 is DFQATT and CDR2 is SNEGSKA in the germline V gene (reference sequence). The ends lost 5 bases at V and 8 bases at J; junction bases unmatched: 14. This CDR3 has 15 residues. In DNA, the CDR3 is TGCAGTGCTCCCATAGCGGGGAGGGCCGGGGATGAGCAGTTCTTC. Translating it yields CSAPIAGRAGDEQFF.

This clonotype came up a few times. The chain joins TRBV12-3 or TRBV12-4 to TRBJ1-5, with TRBD1 as a possible D gene (6 bases). V lost 5 bases to trimming and J lost 6 bases, with 20 bases between them. The CDR3 length is 16 residues. The CDR3 sequence: CASSPGAGGLGQPQHF. The DNA for the CDR3 is TGTGCCAGCAGTCCGGGGGCGGGGGGGCTCGGTCAGCCCCAGCATTTT.

A few counts support this clonotype. The chain employs TRBV7-2 and TRBJ1-3; D is possibly TRBD1 (6 bases). The CDR3 covers 16 residues. Germline values: CDR1 SGHTA, CDR2 FQGNSA. V lost 5 bases and J lost 1, with 15 bases in between. Here the CDR3 DNA reads TGTGCCAGCAGCCCACAGGGTATCGGGTCTGGAAACACCATATATTTT. It encodes CASSPQGIGSGNTIYF.

CDR3: CSARGREGVSDTQYF. DNA of the CDR3: TGCAGTGCTAGAGGGCGGGAGGGTGTCTCAGATACGCAGTATTTT. The gene calls are TRBV20-1 and TRBJ2-3; TRBD2 aligns across 9 bases. J lost 4 bases, V lost 1 base, and 6 bases had no gene match. Germline values: CDR1 DFQATT, CDR2 SNEGSKA (reference sequence). This CDR3 spans 15 amino acids.

This chain joins TRBV2 and TRBJ2-2; 10 bases are shared with TRBD2. The germline V gene has CDR1 SNHLY and CDR2 FYNNEI. This CDR3 is built from 15 residues. V lost 8 bases, J lost 7 bases, and 10 bases stayed unmatched. The CDR3 loop reads CASRPPSGRGGELFF. DNA of the CDR3: TGTGCCAGCCGGCCCCCTAGCGGGAGAGGCGGGGAGCTGTTTTTT.